These 3 T cell receptor beta chains originate from one sample sequenced in a study of blood T cell repertoires in COVID-19. Clones were sequenced by immunoSEQ multiplex PCR, and TCRdb holds only the in-frame ones, with some missing. Among about 150,000 clones, 65% to 90% were seen once, and the ten largest hold 9.5% to 13%. Sequenced sample: peripheral blood. These receptors came from a woman aged 55-69 years with COVID-19, enrolled during active disease.

The V and J genes are TRBV7-3 and TRBJ2-3; 7 bases are shared with TRBD1. V lost 4 bases to trimming and J lost 7 bases; unmatched junction nucleotides: 11. CDR1 and CDR2 from the germline V gene are SGHTA and FQGTGA. There are 15 residues in the CDR3. The CDR3 coding sequence is TGTGCCAGCAGCTCCTGGACAGGTGCCATGAATACGCAGTATTTT. Its protein product is CASSSWTGAMNTQYF.

The chain links TRBV11-2 to TRBJ2-5; 11 bases fit TRBD2. This CDR3 is 16 amino acids long. Germline V gene lookup returns CDR1 SGHAT and CDR2 FQNNGV. V shed 1 base, J shed 4 bases, and the junction held 5 bases outside the gene matches. The CDR3 here is CASSLGSGRGGETQYF. CDR3 in DNA: TGTGCCAGCAGCTTAGGTAGCGGGAGGGGAGGAGAGACCCAGTACTTC. Based on the CDR3 plus reference TRBV11-2 and TRBJ2-5, the full variable domain is EAGVAQSPRYKIIEKRQSVAFWCNPISGHATLYWYQQILGQGPKLLIQFQNNGVVDDSQLPKDRFSAERLKGVDSTLKIQPAKLEDSAVYLCASSLGSGRGGETQYFGPGTRLLVL.

This clone was observed a few times. The rearrangement uses TRBV10-3 and TRBJ2-1; D might be TRBD2 (6 bases). CDR1 and CDR2 from the germline V gene are ENHRY and SYGVKD. Between the trimmed V and J ends, which lost 5 bases and 6 bases, there was a span of 20 bases. CDR3 length: 16 amino acids. In DNA form, the CDR3 reads TGTGCCATCAGTCGTACGGGGCCGGAGGGAGGCAATGAGCAGTTCTTC. Protein product: CAISRTGPEGGNEQFF.